This T cell receptor (beta chain) was captured in a study of shared clonotypes between healthy human individuals. Study results and limitations: The study generally estimated greater richness for naive than memory subsets.

Donors were healthy HIV-negative adults without recent acute infections or vaccinations. Deletions cut 2 bases from V and 13 bases from J, with 11 bases between. The length of the CDR3 is 12 residues. CDR1 is MDHEN and CDR2 is SYDVKM in the germline V gene. Points on this clone: Antigen unknown.

In the authors' workflow: Filtering differed since immunoSEQ provided only junctions, with no quality scores. The table came from immunoSEQ multiplex PCR; TCRdb's copy has only in-frame clones and leaves some out. The V and J calls and clone size are taken from that table; D and trimming were inferred from the DNA. The sample comprises fewer than 2.5 million clones, under 95% of which are singletons, and approximately 0.35% rests with the top ten. The clonotype comes from a man between 18 and 29 years old in good health. Some clones in this sample may be carry-over from other donors' samples. Sample: naive CD4+ T cells from PBMCs. Subset meaning: CD45RA+ positively selected. The chain joins TRBV28 to TRBJ1-4; the D is unclear. CDR3 coding DNA: TGTGCCAGCAGTTTACCCTTGGAGAGACTGTTTTTT. It encodes CASSLPLERLFF.